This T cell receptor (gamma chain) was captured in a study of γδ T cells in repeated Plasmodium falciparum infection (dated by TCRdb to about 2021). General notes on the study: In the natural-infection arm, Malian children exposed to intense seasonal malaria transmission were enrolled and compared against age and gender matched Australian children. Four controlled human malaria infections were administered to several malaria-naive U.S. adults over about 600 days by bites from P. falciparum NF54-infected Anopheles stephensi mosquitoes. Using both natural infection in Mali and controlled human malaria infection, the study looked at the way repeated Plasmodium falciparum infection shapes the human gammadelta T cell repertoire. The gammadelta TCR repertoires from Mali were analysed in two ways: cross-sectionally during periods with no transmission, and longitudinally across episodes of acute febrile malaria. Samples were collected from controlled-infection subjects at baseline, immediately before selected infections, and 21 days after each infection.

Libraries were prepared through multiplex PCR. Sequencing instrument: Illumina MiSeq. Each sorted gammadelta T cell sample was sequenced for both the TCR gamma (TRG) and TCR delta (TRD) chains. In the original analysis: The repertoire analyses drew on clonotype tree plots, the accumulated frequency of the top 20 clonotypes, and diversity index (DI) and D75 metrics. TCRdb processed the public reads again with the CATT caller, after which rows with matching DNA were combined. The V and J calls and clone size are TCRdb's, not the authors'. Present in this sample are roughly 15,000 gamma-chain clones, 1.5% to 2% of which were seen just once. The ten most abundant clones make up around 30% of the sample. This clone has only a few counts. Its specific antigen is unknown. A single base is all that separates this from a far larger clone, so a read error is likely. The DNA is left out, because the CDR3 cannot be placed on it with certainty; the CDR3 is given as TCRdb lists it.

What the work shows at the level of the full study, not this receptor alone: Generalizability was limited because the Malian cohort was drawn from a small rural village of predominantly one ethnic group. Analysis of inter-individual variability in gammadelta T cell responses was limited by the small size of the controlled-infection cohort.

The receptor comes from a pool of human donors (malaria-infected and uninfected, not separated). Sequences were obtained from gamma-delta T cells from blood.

CDR3 region: CALWEAEIRNSLAVEQHWLSQVSIGRIQHF. Here the V gene is TRGV9, but the J gene went uncalled. The CDR3 covers 30 residues, taking in both the cysteine and the phenylalanine. Looking up the germline V gene (reference sequence) yields CDR1 GITISATS and CDR2 ISYDGTV.